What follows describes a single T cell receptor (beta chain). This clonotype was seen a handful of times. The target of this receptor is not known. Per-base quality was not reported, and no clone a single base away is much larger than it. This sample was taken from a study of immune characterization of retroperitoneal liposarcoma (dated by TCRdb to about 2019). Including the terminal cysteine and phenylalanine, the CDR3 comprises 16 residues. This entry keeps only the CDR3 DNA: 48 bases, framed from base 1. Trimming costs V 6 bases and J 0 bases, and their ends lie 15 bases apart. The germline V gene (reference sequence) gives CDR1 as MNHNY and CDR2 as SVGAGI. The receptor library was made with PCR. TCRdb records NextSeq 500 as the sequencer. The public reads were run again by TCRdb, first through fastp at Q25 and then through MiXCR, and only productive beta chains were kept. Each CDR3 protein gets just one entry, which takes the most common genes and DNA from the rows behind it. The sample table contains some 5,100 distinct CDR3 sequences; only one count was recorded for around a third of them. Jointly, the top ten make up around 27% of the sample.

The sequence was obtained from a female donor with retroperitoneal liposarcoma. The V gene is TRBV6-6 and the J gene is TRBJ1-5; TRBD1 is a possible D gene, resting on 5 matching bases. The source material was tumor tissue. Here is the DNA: TGTGCCAGCAGCCGAGACAGCGAATATAGCAATCAGCCCCAGCATTTT. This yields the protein CASSRDSEYSNQPQHF.